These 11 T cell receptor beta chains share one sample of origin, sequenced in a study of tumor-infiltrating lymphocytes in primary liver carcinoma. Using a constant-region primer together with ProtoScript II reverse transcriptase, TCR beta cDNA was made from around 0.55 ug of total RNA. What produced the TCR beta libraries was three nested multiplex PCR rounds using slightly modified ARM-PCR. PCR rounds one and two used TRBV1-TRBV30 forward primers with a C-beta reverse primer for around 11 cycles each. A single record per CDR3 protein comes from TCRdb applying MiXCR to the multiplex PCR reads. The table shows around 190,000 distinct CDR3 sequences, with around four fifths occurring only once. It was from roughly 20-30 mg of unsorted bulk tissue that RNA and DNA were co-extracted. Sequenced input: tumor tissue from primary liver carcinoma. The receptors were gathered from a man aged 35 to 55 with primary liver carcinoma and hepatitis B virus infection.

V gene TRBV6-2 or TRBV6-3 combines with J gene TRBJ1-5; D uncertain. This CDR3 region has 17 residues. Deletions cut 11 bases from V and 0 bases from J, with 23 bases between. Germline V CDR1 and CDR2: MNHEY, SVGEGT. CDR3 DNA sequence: TGTGCCGGCAATTACTCCCCTTACATGGATAGCAATCAGCCCCAGCATTTT. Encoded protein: CAGNYSPYMDSNQPQHF.

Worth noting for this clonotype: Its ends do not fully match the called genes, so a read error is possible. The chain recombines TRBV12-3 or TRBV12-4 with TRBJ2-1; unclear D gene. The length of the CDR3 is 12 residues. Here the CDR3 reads CTSSLDNNEQFF. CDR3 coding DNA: TGTACCAGCAGTCTAGATAACAATGAGCAGTTCTTT.

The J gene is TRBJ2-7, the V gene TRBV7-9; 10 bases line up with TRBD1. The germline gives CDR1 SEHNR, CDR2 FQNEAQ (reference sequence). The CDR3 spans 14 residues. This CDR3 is CISSPGTGAHEQYF. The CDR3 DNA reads TGTATCAGCAGCCCGGGGACAGGGGCCCACGAGCAGTACTTC.

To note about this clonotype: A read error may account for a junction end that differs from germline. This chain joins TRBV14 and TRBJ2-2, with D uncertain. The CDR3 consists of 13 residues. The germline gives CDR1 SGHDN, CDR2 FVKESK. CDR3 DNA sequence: TGTGCCAGCAGCCGGTCGTCCCACGAGGAGCTGTTCTTT. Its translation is CASSRSSHEELFF.

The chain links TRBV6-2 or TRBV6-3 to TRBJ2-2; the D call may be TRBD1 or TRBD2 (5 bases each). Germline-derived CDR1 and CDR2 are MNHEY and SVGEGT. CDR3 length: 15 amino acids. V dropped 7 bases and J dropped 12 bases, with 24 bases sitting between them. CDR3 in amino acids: CASIPGTLNTGKLFF. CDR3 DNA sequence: TGTGCCAGCATTCCTGGGACGTTAAATACCGGAAAGCTGTTTTTT.

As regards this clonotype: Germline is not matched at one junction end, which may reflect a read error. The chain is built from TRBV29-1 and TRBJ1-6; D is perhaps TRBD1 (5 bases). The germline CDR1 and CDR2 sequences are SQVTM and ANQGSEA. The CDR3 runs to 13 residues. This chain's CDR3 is CSVEQGTGSPLHF. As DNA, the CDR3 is TGCAGCGTTGAACAGGGTACCGGTTCACCCCTTCACTTT.

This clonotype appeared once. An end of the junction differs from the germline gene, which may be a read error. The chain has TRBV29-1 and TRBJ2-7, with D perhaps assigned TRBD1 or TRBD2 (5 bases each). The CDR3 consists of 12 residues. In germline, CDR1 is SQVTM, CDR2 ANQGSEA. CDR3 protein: CSAGGGNHDQYF. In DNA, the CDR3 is TGTAGCGCGGGTGGGGGTAATCACGATCAGTACTTC.

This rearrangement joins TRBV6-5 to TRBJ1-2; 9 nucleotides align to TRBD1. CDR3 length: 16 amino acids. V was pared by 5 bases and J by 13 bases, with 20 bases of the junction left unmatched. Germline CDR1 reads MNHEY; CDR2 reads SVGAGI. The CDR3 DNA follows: TGTGCCAGCAGTCGCAAACAGGGACAGGGTGTTTTGTCCTGCACCTTC. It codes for CASSRKQGQGVLSCTF.

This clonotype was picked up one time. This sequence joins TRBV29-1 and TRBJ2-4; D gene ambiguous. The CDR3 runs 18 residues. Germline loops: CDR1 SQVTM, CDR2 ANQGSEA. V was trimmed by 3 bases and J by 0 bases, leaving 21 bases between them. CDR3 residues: CSVEVRGQIHLAKNIQYF. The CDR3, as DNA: TGCAGCGTTGAGGTCAGAGGTCAAATCCATCTAGCCAAAAACATTCAGTACTTC.

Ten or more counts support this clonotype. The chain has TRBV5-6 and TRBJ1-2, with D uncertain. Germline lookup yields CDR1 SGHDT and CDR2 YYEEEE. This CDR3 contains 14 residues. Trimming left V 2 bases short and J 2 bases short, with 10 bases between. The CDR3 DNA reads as TGTGCCAGCAGCTTACGGCGGCAGAACTATGGCTACACCTTC. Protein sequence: CASSLRRQNYGYTF.

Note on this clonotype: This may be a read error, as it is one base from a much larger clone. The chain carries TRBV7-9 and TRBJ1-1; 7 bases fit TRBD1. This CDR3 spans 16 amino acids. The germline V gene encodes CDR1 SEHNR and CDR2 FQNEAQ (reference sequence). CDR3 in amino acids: CASSLEYGTASTEASF. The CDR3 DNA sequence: TGTGCCAGCAGCTTAGAATATGGGACAGCAAGTACTGAAGCTTCCTTT.